This is a list of T cell receptor beta chains from one sample in a study of T cell responses to AZD1222 COVID-19 vaccine. The table came from immunoSEQ multiplex PCR; TCRdb's copy has only in-frame clones and leaves some out. The sample shows approximately 110,000 clones, about 81% of them seen only once. Sample: peripheral blood, taken on day 0 of AZD1222 vaccination. All receptors derive from an adult in good health. CDR3s leave out the opening cysteine and the closing phenylalanine or tryptophan. Only some rows state a clone size, as once, few, many or a class for expanded clones.

v_call	j_call	clone_size	cdr3_aa
TRBV2	TRBJ1-5	few	ASSDRATGQPQH
TRBV5-4	TRBJ2-2	.	ASSRTASGGAGELF
TRBV5-1	TRBJ2-3	.	ASSLGLDSSTDTQY
TRBV11-2	TRBJ2-3	.	ASSLSGDGTDTQY
TRBV6-5	TRBJ1-2	once	ASSRRPEGVGYT
TRBV2	TRBJ2-5	.	ASSEGFLTSRKTQY
TRBV5-1	TRBJ2-1	.	ASSSPSVGTGGYNEQF
TRBV27	TRBJ2-2	.	ASSTLAGGTGELF
TRBV7-2	TRBJ1-2	.	ASSLGGQDGYT
TRBV7-2	TRBJ1-2	.	ASSPQGGDYGYT
TRBV7-2	TRBJ1-5	.	ASSFDASVAQH
TRBV29-1	TRBJ1-5	once	SVSTGGDQPQH
TRBV5-4	TRBJ2-6	.	ASGTSGSGANVLT
TRBV29-1	TRBJ1-1	.	SDYSGHEAF
TRBV7-9	TRBJ2-7	.	ASIDPRTNTGH
TRBV20-1	TRBJ2-7	once	SASSWGPFYEQY
TRBV19	TRBJ1-3	.	ASFPRGSGISGNTIY
TRBV7-2	TRBJ1-1	medium-sized	ASRRLLGGDPEAF
TRBV5-6	TRBJ2-3	.	ASSLGAGVSTDTQY
TRBV19	TRBJ1-1	.	ASTLGGTEAF
TRBV7-2	TRBJ1-4	.	ASSFQGRGNEKLF
TRBV6-6	TRBJ1-1	.	ASSRDRNTEAF
TRBV4-2	TRBJ1-1	.	ASSQTENTEAF
TRBV18	TRBJ1-2	.	ASSPGGTHYGYT
TRBV19	TRBJ1-4	.	ASRNSPGGEKLF
TRBV15	TRBJ2-7	.	ATRRGGSGSYEQY
TRBV2	TRBJ2-7	.	ASSELSYEQY
TRBV28	TRBJ2-4	.	ASTHRATLLAKNIQY
TRBV2	TRBJ2-3	.	ASSRGDTQY
TRBV15	TRBJ2-5	.	ATSRDRAQETQY
TRBV7-8	TRBJ2-1	few	ASSSDPTGVEQF
TRBV2	TRBJ2-2	.	ASSETGSVSGELF
TRBV5-1	TRBJ2-1	few	ASSFGGGADEQF
TRBV12-3/TRBV12-4	TRBJ2-5	.	ANSGGRRETQY
TRBV19	TRBJ1-1	.	ASSIDLRGTGSAF
TRBV5-1	TRBJ2-3	.	ASSGAGGQDTQY
TRBV19	TRBJ1-2	few	ASRTRGDGVGYT
TRBV7-9	TRBJ1-1	.	ASSALQGYTEAF
TRBV11-2	TRBJ1-6	.	ASSANRDRGGSPLH
TRBV3-1/TRBV3-2	TRBJ2-1	.	ASSQGSGYGQGEYNEQF
TRBV6-2/TRBV6-3	TRBJ2-7	few	ASSYMHGETVKGYEQY
TRBV7-9	TRBJ2-5	few	ASSLDETQY
TRBV27	TRBJ1-2	.	ASSLERTGVGRYT
TRBV2	TRBJ2-3	.	ASNPGLAGSGTQY
TRBV4-2	TRBJ2-5	.	ASSPGTVTETQY
TRBV4-1	TRBJ2-7	.	ASSQVRTSVPYEQY
TRBV18	TRBJ2-7	.	ASSPGTGYYEQY
TRBV2	TRBJ1-6	.	ASSERLGDSPLH
TRBV18	TRBJ1-1	.	ASSVSQGDGTEAF
TRBV15	TRBJ2-2	.	ATSRAGRYTGELF
TRBV27	TRBJ1-6	.	ASSLRQGEAYNSPLH
TRBV5-1	TRBJ2-3	.	ASSSRLAGTSTDTQY
TRBV7-2	TRBJ1-2	once	ASSLGGSNYGYT
TRBV3-1/TRBV3-2	TRBJ1-4	few	ASSQEGARRRNEKLF